The present T cell receptor beta chain was sequenced within a study of blood T cell repertoires in COVID-19. Study details: Samples of COVID-19 (acute and convalescent) were obtained from the United States, Italy and Spain. Sources were T cells, B-cell-depleted T cells, or PBMCs; the material itself was cDNA or gDNA.

Libraries were prepared by immunoSEQ multiplex PCR; TCRdb keeps only in-frame clonotypes and omits some of them. The repertoire holds 250,000 to 300,000 clones, with under 95% as singletons. The study recruited people aged roughly 18 to 95 years across about two dozen US areas. Donors were grouped by their self-reported clinical history. Trimming took off 4 bases at V and 9 bases at J, with 16 bases between the two ends. Germline CDR1 SNHLY, CDR2 FYNNEI. This CDR3 is built from 13 residues. Material: PBMCs or T cells enriched from blood (not recorded which). The chain is built from TRBV2 and TRBJ2-7; D gene unclear. The source of this sequence is a woman between 35 and 50 years old with acute COVID-19. CDR3 region: CASSGRLGSGQYF. The CDR3 nucleotides are TGTGCCAGCAGTGGCAGGCTTGGATCTGGGCAGTACTTC.